This T cell receptor (beta chain) derives from a study of blood T cell repertoires in COVID-19. Background on the study: T cells, B-cell-depleted T cells, or PBMCs provided the cDNA or gDNA that served as material.

Method: immunoSEQ multiplex PCR; TCRdb's copy keeps in-frame clones and lacks some. The data contain about 190,000 clones, approximately 90% of them singletons. This receptor was identified in a man aged 40-49 years with active or convalescent COVID-19. Sequencing was carried out using peripheral blood.

The CDR3 protein is CAWSPTVTNTEAFF. The CDR3 DNA reads as TGTGCCTGGAGCCCGACAGTCACGAACACTGAAGCTTTCTTT. V usage is TRBV30 and J usage is TRBJ1-1; perhaps TRBD1 as D (5 bases). Germline V lookup: CDR1 GTSNPN, CDR2 SVGIG (reference sequence). Trimming shortened V by 3 bases and J by 1 base, and 12 bases separated the two germline ends. The CDR3 is 14 residues long. Full variable domain (missing parts from reference TRBV30 and TRBJ1-1): SQTIHQWPATLVQPVGSPLSLECTVEGTSNPNLYWYRQAAGRGLQLLFYSVGIGQISSEVPQNLSASRPQDRQFILSSKKLLLSDSGFYLCAWSPTVTNTEAFFGQGTRLTVV.